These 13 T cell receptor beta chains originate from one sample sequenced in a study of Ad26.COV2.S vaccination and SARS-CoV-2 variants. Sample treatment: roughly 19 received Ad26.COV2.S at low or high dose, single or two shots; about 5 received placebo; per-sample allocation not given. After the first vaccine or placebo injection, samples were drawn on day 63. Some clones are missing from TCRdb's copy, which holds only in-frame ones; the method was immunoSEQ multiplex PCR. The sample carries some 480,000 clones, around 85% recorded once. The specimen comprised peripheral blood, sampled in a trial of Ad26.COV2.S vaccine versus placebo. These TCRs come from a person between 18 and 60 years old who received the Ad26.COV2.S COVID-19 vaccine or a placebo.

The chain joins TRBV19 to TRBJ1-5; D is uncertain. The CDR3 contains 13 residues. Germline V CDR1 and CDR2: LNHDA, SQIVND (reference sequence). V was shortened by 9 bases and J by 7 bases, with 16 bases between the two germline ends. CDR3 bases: TGTGCCAGCGATTCCGGACTGAGCCAGCCCCAGCATTTT. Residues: CASDSGLSQPQHF.

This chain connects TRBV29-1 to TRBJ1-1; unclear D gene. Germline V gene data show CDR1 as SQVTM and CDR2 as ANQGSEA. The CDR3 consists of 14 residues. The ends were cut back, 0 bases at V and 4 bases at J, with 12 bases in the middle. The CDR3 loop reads CSVEDRGRATEAFF. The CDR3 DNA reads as TGCAGCGTTGAAGATCGGGGTAGGGCCACTGAAGCTTTCTTT.

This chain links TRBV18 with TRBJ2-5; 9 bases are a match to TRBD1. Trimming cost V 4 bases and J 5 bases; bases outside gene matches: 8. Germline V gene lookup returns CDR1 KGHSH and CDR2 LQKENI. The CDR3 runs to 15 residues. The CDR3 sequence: CASSQLQGAGETQYF. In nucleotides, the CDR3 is TGTGCCAGCTCACAACTACAGGGGGCAGGGGAGACCCAGTACTTC.

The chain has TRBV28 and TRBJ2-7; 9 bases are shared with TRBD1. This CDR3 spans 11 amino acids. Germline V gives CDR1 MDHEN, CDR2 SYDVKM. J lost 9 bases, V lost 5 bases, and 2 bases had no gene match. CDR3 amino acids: CASSQDRGQYF. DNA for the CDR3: TGTGCCAGCAGTCAGGACAGGGGGCAGTACTTC. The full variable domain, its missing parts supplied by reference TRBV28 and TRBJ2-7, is DVKVTQSSRYLVKRTGEKVFLECVQDMDHENMFWYRQDPGLGLRLIYFSYDVKMKEKGDIPEGYSVSREKKERFSLILESASTNQTSMYLCASSQDRGQYFGPGTRLTVT.

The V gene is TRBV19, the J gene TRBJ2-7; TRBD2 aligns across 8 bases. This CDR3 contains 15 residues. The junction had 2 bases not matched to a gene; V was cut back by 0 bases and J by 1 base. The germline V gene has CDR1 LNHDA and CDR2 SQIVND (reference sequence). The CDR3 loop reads CASSIEAGESYEQYF. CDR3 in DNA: TGTGCCAGTAGTATAGAAGCGGGGGAATCCTACGAGCAGTACTTC.

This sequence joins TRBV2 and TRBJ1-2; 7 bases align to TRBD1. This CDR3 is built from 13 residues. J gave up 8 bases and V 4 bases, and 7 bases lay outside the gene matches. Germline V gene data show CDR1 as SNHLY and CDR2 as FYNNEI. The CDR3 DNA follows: TGTGCCAGCAGTGTAGACAGGGTCGACGGCTACACCTTC. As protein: CASSVDRVDGYTF.

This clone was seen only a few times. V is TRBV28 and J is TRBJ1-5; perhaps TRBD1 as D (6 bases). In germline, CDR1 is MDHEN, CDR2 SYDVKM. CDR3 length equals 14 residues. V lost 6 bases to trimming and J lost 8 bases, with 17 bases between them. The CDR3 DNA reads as TGTGCCAGCAGGGGGGCCTCACGGGGGGAGCCCCAGCATTTT. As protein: CASRGASRGEPQHF. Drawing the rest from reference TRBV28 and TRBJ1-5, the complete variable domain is DVKVTQSSRYLVKRTGEKVFLECVQDMDHENMFWYRQDPGLGLRLIYFSYDVKMKEKGDIPEGYSVSREKKERFSLILESASTNQTSMYLCASRGASRGEPQHFGDGTRLSIL.

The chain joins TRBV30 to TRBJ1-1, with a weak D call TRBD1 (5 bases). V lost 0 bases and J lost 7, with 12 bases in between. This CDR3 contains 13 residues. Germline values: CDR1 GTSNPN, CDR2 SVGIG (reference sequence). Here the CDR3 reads CAWSVRREGEAFF. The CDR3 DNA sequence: TGTGCCTGGAGTGTACGCAGGGAAGGTGAAGCTTTCTTT.

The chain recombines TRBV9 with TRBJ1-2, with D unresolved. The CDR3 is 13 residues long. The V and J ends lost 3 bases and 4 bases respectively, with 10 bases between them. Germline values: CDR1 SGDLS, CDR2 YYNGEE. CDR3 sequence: CASSGNGPYGYTF. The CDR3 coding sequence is TGTGCCAGCAGCGGGAACGGCCCCTATGGCTACACCTTC.

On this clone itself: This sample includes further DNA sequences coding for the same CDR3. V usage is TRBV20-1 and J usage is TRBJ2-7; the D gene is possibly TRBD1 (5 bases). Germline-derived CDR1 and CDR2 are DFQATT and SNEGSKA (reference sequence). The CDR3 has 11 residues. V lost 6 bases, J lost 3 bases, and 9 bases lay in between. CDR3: CSAGDSYEQYF. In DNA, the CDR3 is TGCAGTGCAGGAGACAGCTACGAGCAGTACTTC.

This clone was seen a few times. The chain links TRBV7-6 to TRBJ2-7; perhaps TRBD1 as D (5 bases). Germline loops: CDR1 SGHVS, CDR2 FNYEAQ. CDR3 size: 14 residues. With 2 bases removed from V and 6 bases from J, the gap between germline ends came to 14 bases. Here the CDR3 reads CASSLNQGVSEQYF. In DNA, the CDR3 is TGTGCCAGCAGCTTAAACCAGGGTGTTTCCGAGCAGTACTTC.

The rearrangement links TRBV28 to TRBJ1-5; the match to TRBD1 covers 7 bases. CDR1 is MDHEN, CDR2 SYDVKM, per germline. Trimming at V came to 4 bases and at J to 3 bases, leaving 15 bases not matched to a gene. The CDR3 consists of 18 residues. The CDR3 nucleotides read TGTGCCAGCAGTTCATTGTTACAGGGGTTAATTTCCAATCAGCCCCAGCATTTT. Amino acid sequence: CASSSLLQGLISNQPQHF.

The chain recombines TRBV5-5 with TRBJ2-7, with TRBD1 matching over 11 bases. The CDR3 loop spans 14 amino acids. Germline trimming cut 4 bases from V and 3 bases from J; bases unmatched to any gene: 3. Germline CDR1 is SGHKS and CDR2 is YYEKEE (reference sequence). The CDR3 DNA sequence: TGTGCCAGCAGCCACGGGACAGGGGGCTACGAGCAGTACTTC. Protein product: CASSHGTGGYEQYF.